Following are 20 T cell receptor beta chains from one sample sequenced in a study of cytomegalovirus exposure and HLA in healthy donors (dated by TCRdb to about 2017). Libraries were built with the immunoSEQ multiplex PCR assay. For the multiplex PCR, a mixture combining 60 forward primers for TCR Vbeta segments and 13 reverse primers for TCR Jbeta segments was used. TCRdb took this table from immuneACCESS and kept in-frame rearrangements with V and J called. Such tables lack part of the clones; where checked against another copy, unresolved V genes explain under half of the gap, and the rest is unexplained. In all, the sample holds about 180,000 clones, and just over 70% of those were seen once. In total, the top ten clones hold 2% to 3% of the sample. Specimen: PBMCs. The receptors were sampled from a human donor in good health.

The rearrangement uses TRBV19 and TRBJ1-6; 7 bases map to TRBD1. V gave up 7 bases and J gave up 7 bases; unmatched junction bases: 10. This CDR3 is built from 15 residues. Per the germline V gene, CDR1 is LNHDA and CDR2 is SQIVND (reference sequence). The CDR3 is CASIATGSGNSPLHF. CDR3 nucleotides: TGTGCCAGTATTGCGACAGGGAGTGGGAATTCACCCCTCCACTTT.

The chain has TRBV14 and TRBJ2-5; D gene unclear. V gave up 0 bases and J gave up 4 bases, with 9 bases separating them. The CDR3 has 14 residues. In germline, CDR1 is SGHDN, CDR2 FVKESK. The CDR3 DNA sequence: TGTGCCAGCAGCCAAGATCTAGGTAGAGAGACCCAGTACTTC. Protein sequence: CASSQDLGRETQYF.

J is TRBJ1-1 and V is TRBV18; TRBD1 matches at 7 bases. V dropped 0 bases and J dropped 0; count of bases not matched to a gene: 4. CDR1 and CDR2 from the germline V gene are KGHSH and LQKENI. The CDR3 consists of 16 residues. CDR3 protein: CASSPPSRGVNTEAFF. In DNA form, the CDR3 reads TGTGCCAGCTCACCACCCAGCAGGGGGGTGAACACTGAAGCTTTCTTT.

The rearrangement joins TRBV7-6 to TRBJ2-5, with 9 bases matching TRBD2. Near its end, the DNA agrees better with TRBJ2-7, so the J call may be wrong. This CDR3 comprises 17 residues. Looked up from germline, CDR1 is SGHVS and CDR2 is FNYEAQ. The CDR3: CASSLAVGRGGSYEQYF. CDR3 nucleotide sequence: TGTGCCAGCAGCCTCGCTGTTGGGCGGGGGGGCTCCTACGAGCAGTACTTC.

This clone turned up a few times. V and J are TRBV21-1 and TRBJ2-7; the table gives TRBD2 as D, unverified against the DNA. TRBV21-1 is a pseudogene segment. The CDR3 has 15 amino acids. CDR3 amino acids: CASKVSAPVPYEQYF. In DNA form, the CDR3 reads TGTGCCAGCAAAGTCTCAGCGCCCGTCCCCTACGAGCAGTACTTC.

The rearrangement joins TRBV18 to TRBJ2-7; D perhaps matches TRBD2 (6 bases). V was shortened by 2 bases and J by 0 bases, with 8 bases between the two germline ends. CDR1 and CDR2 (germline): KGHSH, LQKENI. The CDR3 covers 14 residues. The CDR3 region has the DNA TGTGCCAGCTCACCAGACGGGAGCTCCTACGAGCAGTACTTC. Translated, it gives CASSPDGSSYEQYF.

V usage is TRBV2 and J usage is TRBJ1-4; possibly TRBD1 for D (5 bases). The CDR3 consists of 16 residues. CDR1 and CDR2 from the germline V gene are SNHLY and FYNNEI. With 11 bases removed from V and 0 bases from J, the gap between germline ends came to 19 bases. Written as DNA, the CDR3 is TGTGCCTCCAGGCCCGGAGGGGCGGCAACTAATGAAAAACTGTTTTTT. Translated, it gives CASRPGGAATNEKLFF. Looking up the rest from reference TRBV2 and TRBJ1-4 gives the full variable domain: EPEVTQTPSHQVTQMGQEVILRCVPISNHLYFYWYRQILGQKVEFLVSFYNNEISEKSEIFDDQFSVERPDGSNFTLKIRSTKLEDSAMYFCASRPGGAATNEKLFFGSGTQLSVL.

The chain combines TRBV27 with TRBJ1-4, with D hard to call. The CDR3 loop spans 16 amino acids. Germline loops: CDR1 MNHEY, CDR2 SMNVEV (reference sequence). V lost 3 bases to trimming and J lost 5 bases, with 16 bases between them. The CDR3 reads CASSLVREGLNEKLFF. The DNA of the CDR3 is TGTGCCAGCAGTTTGGTTCGGGAAGGCCTAAATGAAAAACTGTTTTTT.

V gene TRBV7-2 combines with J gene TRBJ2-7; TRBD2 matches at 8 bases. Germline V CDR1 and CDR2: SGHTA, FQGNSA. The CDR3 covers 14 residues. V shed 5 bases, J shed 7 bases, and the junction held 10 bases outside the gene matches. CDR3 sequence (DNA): TGTGCCAGCAGCCCGGGGGGGCCTGTGAGGGAGCAGTACTTC. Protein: CASSPGGPVREQYF.

CDR3 DNA sequence: TGTGCCAGCAGTTCCGGGACAGACCGCAATTCACCCCTCCACTTT. Amino acid sequence: CASSSGTDRNSPLHF. This rearrangement joins TRBV6-5 to TRBJ1-6; the match to TRBD1 covers 7 bases. CDR1 is MNHEY and CDR2 is SVGAGI in the germline V gene. The trim removed 4 bases at V and 7 bases at J, leaving 7 bases unmatched. The CDR3 length is 15 residues.

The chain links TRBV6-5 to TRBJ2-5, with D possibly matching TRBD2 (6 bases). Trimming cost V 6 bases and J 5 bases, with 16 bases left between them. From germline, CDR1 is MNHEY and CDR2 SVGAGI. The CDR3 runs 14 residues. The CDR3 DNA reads TGTGCCAGCAGGGACGAAGGTGGGGGGGAGACCCAGTACTTC. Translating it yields CASRDEGGGETQYF.

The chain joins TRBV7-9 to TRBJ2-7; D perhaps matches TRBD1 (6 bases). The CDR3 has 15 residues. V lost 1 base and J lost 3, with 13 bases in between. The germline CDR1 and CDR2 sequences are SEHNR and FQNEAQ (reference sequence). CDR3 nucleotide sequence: TGTGCCAGCAGCTTAGAAGGGACATACTACTACGAGCAGTACTTC. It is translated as CASSLEGTYYYEQYF.

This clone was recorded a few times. The CDR3 DNA reads TGCAGCGCCCCGGGACAGGGTGATCATGGCTACACCTTC. Encoded protein: CSAPGQGDHGYTF. The J gene is TRBJ1-2, the V gene TRBV29-1; the match to TRBD1 covers 9 bases. Looked up from germline, CDR1 is SQVTM and CDR2 is ANQGSEA. Trimming removed 7 bases from V and 6 bases from J; junction bases left unmatched: 9. The CDR3 extends over 13 amino acids.

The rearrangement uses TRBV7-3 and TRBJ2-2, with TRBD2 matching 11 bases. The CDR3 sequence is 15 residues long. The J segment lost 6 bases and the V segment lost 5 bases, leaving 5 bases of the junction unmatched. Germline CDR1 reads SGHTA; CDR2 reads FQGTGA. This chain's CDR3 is CASSAIAGGAGELFF. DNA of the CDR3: TGTGCCAGCAGCGCCATAGCGGGGGGGGCCGGGGAGCTGTTTTTT.

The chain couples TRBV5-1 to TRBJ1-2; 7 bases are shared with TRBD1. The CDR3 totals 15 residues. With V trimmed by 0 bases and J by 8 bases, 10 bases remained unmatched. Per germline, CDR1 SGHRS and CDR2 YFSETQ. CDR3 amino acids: CASSLGIGTEEGYTF. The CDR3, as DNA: TGCGCCAGCAGCTTGGGGATAGGGACAGAGGAAGGCTACACCTTC.

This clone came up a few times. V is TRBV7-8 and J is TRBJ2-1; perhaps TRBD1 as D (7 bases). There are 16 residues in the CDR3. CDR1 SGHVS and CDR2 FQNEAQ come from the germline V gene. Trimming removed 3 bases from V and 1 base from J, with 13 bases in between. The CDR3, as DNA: TGTGCCAGCAGCTTGGGGGCAGGGGGGTCCTACAATGAGCAGTTCTTC. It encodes CASSLGAGGSYNEQFF. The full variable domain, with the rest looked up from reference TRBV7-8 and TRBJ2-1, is GAGVSQSPRYKVAKRGQDVALRCDPISGHVSLFWYQQALGQGPEFLTYFQNEAQLDKSGLPSDRFFAERPEGSVSTLKIQRTQQEDSAVYLCASSLGAGGSYNEQFFGPGTRLTVL.

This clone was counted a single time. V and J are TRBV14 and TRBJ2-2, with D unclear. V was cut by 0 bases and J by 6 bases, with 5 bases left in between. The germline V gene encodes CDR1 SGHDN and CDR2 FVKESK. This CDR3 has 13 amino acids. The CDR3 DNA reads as TGTGCCAGCAGCCAAGATCGAGCCGGGGAGCTGTTTTTT. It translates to CASSQDRAGELFF.

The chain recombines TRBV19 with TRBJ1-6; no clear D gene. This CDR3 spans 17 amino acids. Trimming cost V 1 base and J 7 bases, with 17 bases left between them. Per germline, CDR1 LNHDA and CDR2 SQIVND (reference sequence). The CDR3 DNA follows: TGTGCCAGTAGTATAGGACTCTTGATGGGTTGGAATTCACCCCTCCACTTT. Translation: CASSIGLLMGWNSPLHF.

DNA of the CDR3: TGTGCCAGCAGGGCCCTAGCGGGGGGGCCAGATACGCAGTATTTT. As protein: CASRALAGGPDTQYF. The V and J genes are TRBV2 and TRBJ2-3; 12 positions agree with TRBD2. The V and J ends lost 6 bases and 4 bases, in that order; junction bases with no gene match: 5. Germline loops: CDR1 SNHLY, CDR2 FYNNEI. CDR3 length: 15 residues.

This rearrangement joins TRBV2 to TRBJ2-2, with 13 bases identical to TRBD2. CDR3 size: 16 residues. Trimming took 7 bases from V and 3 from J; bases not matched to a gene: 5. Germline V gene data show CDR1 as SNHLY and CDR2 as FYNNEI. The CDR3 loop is CASKTSGGYDTGELFF. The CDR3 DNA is TGTGCCAGCAAGACTAGCGGGGGGTATGACACCGGGGAGCTGTTTTTT.